These T cell receptor beta chains were read from a single sample in a study of cytomegalovirus exposure and HLA in healthy donors. Using immunoSEQ multiplex PCR, the repertoire was profiled, and TCRdb retains in-frame clones only, with some absent. In the table there are 110,000 to 150,000 clones, 82% of which are singletons. Sequenced material: PBMCs. The receptors derive from a male donor in good health and CMV-seronegative. Each CDR3 is given with its conserved first and last residue. D genes are given only for firm matches. For some rows the clone size is stated as once, few or many, or as a class when expanded; others skip it.

D gene: NA
J gene: TRBJ1-5
clone size: once
V gene: TRBV18
CDR3 protein: CASSRDRNQPQHF
CDR3 DNA: TGTGCCAGCTCACGTGACAGGAATCAGCCCCAGCATTTT

D gene: NA
J gene: TRBJ2-1
clone size: NA
V gene: TRBV19
CDR3 protein: CASSLDSFYNEQFF
CDR3 DNA: TGTGCCAGTAGTTTGGACAGCTTCTACAATGAGCAGTTCTTC

D gene: TRBD2
J gene: TRBJ2-3
clone size: once
V gene: TRBV28
CDR3 protein: CASSLFGGSRTDTQYF
CDR3 DNA: TGTGCCAGCAGTTTATTCGGCGGGAGTCGCACAGATACGCAGTATTTT

D gene: TRBD1
J gene: TRBJ2-7
clone size: NA
V gene: TRBV7-9
CDR3 protein: CASSFRTGSSVSYEQYF
CDR3 DNA: TGTGCCAGCAGCTTCCGGACAGGGAGTAGCGTCTCCTACGAGCAGTACTTC

D gene: TRBD1
J gene: TRBJ1-2
clone size: NA
V gene: TRBV18
CDR3 protein: CASSPRDRGNYGYTF
CDR3 DNA: TGTGCCAGCTCACCCCGGGACAGAGGAAACTATGGCTACACCTTC

D gene: TRBD2
J gene: TRBJ2-1
clone size: NA
V gene: TRBV27
CDR3 protein: CASRPLGGTDEQFF
CDR3 DNA: TGTGCCAGCAGACCCCTCGGGGGGACTGATGAGCAGTTCTTC

D gene: TRBD1
J gene: TRBJ2-3
clone size: NA
V gene: TRBV2
CDR3 protein: CASSAEGGLVLGTDTQYF
CDR3 DNA: TGTGCCAGCAGTGCGGAAGGGGGCTTGGTTCTAGGCACAGATACGCAGTATTTT

D gene: NA
J gene: TRBJ2-7
clone size: NA
V gene: TRBV30
CDR3 protein: CAWSLTDYEQYF
CDR3 DNA: TGTGCCTGGAGTCTGACCGACTACGAGCAGTACTTC

D gene: NA
J gene: TRBJ1-3
clone size: once
V gene: TRBV18
CDR3 protein: CASSPSSGNTIYF
CDR3 DNA: TGTGCCAGCTCCCCGAGCTCTGGAAACACCATATATTTT

D gene: NA
J gene: TRBJ2-2
clone size: NA
V gene: TRBV5-1
CDR3 protein: CASSPRGVGTGELFF
CDR3 DNA: TGCGCCAGCAGTCCTCGAGGTGTCGGCACCGGGGAGCTGTTTTTT

D gene: TRBD1
J gene: TRBJ1-1
clone size: NA
V gene: TRBV5-4
CDR3 protein: CASSLEGQGGAAYAFF
CDR3 DNA: TGTGCCAGCAGCTTGGAGGGGCAGGGGGGCGCGGCGTACGCTTTCTTT

D gene: TRBD1
J gene: TRBJ2-5
clone size: NA
V gene: TRBV30
CDR3 protein: CAWSVRRGQETQYF
CDR3 DNA: TGTGCCTGGAGTGTACGCAGGGGGCAAGAGACCCAGTACTTC

D gene: TRBD2
J gene: TRBJ2-1
clone size: NA
V gene: TRBV7-6
CDR3 protein: CASSPLWVSSGRVDEQFF
CDR3 DNA: TGTGCCAGCAGCCCCCTCTGGGTATCTAGCGGGAGGGTCGATGAGCAGTTCTTC

D gene: NA
J gene: TRBJ2-5
clone size: NA
V gene: TRBV7-9
CDR3 protein: CSSIGDGGRSMETQYF
CDR3 DNA: TGTTCCAGCATCGGGGACGGGGGGCGTTCGATGGAGACCCAGTACTTC

D gene: TRBD1
J gene: TRBJ2-7
clone size: NA
V gene: TRBV19
CDR3 protein: CASSRGTGKSYEQYF
CDR3 DNA: TGTGCCAGTAGTCGCGGGACAGGGAAGTCCTACGAGCAGTACTTC

D gene: TRBD1
J gene: TRBJ2-2
clone size: NA
V gene: TRBV5-4
CDR3 protein: CASSPDRGGTGELFF
CDR3 DNA: TGTGCCAGCAGCCCTGACAGGGGGGGCACCGGGGAGCTGTTTTTT

D gene: NA
J gene: TRBJ1-5
clone size: NA
V gene: TRBV28
CDR3 protein: CASSSRGPRSNQPQHF
CDR3 DNA: TGTGCCAGCAGTTCCAGGGGTCCCAGGAGCAATCAGCCCCAGCATTTT

D gene: NA
J gene: TRBJ1-2
clone size: NA
V gene: TRBV18
CDR3 protein: CASSPTVQSNYGYTF
CDR3 DNA: TGTGCCAGCTCACCGACAGTCCAATCTAACTATGGCTACACCTTC

D gene: TRBD2
J gene: TRBJ2-3
clone size: NA
V gene: TRBV13
CDR3 protein: CASSLGTSGTDTQYF
CDR3 DNA: TGTGCCAGCAGCCTCGGGACTAGCGGGACAGATACGCAGTATTTT

D gene: TRBD1
J gene: TRBJ1-6
clone size: NA
V gene: TRBV2
CDR3 protein: CASTPTGEKYSPLHF
CDR3 DNA: TGTGCCAGCACCCCGACAGGGGAGAAATATTCACCCCTCCACTTT

D gene: NA
J gene: TRBJ2-3
clone size: NA
V gene: TRBV7-6
CDR3 protein: CASSLVGRQGPQYF
CDR3 DNA: TGTGCCAGCAGCTTAGTGGGTAGGCAGGGCCCGCAGTATTTT

D gene: NA
J gene: TRBJ1-5
clone size: NA
V gene: TRBV6-5
CDR3 protein: CASSRRVLQPQHF
CDR3 DNA: TGTGCCAGCAGTCGCAGGGTTCTCCAGCCCCAGCATTTT

D gene: TRBD1
J gene: TRBJ1-1
clone size: NA
V gene: TRBV27
CDR3 protein: CASSPRAGRGSTEAFF
CDR3 DNA: TGTGCCAGCAGTCCCCGGGCGGGCAGGGGGAGTACTGAAGCTTTCTTT

D gene: NA
J gene: TRBJ2-1
clone size: NA
V gene: TRBV10-3
CDR3 protein: CAISGTGYNEQFF
CDR3 DNA: TGTGCCATCAGTGGGACTGGCTACAATGAGCAGTTCTTC

D gene: NA
J gene: TRBJ2-5
clone size: NA
V gene: TRBV7-6
CDR3 protein: CASSSPFRTDKETQYF
CDR3 DNA: TGTGCCAGCAGCTCGCCTTTCCGTACGGACAAAGAGACCCAGTACTTC

D gene: NA
J gene: TRBJ2-2
clone size: NA
V gene: TRBV5-6
CDR3 protein: CASSLRGTFTGELFF
CDR3 DNA: TGTGCCAGCAGCCTTCGAGGGACATTTACCGGGGAGCTGTTTTTT